One sample yielded the 29 T cell receptor beta chains listed below, sequenced in a study of T-cell reconstitution after alpha-beta-depleted transplantation in children listed by TCRdb under 2016. Libraries were constructed by PCR. The reads were generated on an Illumina HiSeq 2500. To normalize quantification of the TCRbeta repertoire, the TCR libraries were built with molecular barcoding that relied on unique molecular identifiers. The raw public reads went through TCRdb reprocessing: fastp at Q25, MiXCR clone calling, in-frame beta chains kept. Each entry is one CDR3 protein sequence, shown with its most common DNA and genes. Recorded for this sample are around 360,000 distinct CDR3 sequences; 9% to 12% of them occurred a single time. More than 2% of the sample is held by the ten biggest clonotypes. This sample comprised PBMCs from the stem cell graft donor, obtained from the stem cell graft. Receptors originate from a human donor who donated a stem cell graft to a child with acute lymphoblastic leukemia.

The chain links TRBV6-5 to TRBJ1-1; possibly TRBD1 for D (5 bases). Per the germline V gene, CDR1 is MNHEY and CDR2 is SVGAGI. The CDR3 is 14 amino acids. With 6 bases removed from V and 3 bases from J, the gap between germline ends came to 14 bases. The CDR3 bases are TGTGCCAGCAGGTACCTCAGGGATCACACTGAAGCTTTCTTT. Translating it yields CASRYLRDHTEAFF.

V gene TRBV12-3 or TRBV12-4 combines with J gene TRBJ2-2; 13 nucleotides align to TRBD2. Unmatched junction bases numbered 8, after V lost 6 bases and J lost 7 bases. This CDR3 contains 16 residues. As DNA, the CDR3 is TGTGCCAGCAGATGGACTAGCGGGAGTATGAACGGGGAGCTGTTTTTT. It codes for CASRWTSGSMNGELFF.

This clonotype was detected only a few times. The chain links TRBV24-1 to TRBJ2-7, with D tentatively TRBD1 or TRBD2 (6 bases each). V was trimmed by 9 bases and J by 6 bases, leaving 14 bases between them. The CDR3 is 12 residues long. Germline loops: CDR1 KGHDR, CDR2 SFDVKD. The CDR3 protein is CATARGAGEQYF. CDR3 DNA sequence: TGTGCCACCGCGAGGGGGGCAGGCGAGCAGTACTTC.

This clonotype came up a few times. This chain uses TRBV15 with TRBJ1-1; the D is unclear. V was cut by 1 base and J by 4 bases, with 13 bases left in between. The CDR3 is made up of 15 amino acids. Germline values: CDR1 LNHNV, CDR2 YYDKDF (reference sequence). CDR3 nucleotide sequence: TGTGCCACCAGCAGAGCGCAAACCGGGAGCACTGAAGCTTTCTTT. It specifies CATSRAQTGSTEAFF.

This clonotype appeared a few times. This chain links TRBV12-3 or TRBV12-4 with TRBJ1-2; TRBD1 aligns across 11 bases. CDR3 length: 16 amino acids. The trim removed 5 bases at V and 2 bases at J, leaving 7 bases unmatched. CDR3 in amino acids: CASSLDRGLRNYGYTF. The DNA for the CDR3 is TGTGCCAGCAGTCTGGACAGGGGGCTCAGGAACTATGGCTACACCTTC.

This clonotype occurred a few times. The genes are TRBV6-5 and TRBJ1-2; tentative D call: TRBD1 (5 bases). The CDR3 has 13 amino acids. Germline V gene lookup returns CDR1 MNHEY and CDR2 SVGAGI. Trimming shortened V by 2 bases and J by 4 bases, and 8 bases separated the two germline ends. The CDR3: CASSYGDLYGYTF. CDR3 coding DNA: TGTGCCAGCAGTTACGGGGACCTCTATGGCTACACCTTC.

The V and J genes are TRBV5-1 and TRBJ2-6, with 7 positions matching TRBD1. Germline-derived CDR1 and CDR2 are SGHRS and YFSETQ. After removal of 4 bases from V and 0 bases from J, the junction contained 10 bases not matched to a gene. The CDR3 extends over 18 amino acids. CDR3 DNA: TGCGCCAGCAGCCTCGCCGGGACAGTAGGCTCTGGGGCCAACGTCCTGACTTTC. It translates to CASSLAGTVGSGANVLTF.

This clonotype was seen many times. CDR3 sequence: CASSQESRATYEQYF. As DNA, the CDR3 is TGTGCCAGCAGCCAAGAAAGCCGGGCTACCTACGAGCAGTACTTC. The V call is TRBV3-1, the J call TRBJ2-7, with D unclear. CDR3 length: 15 amino acids. Germline loops: CDR1 LGHDT, CDR2 YNNKEL (reference sequence). V was shortened by 0 bases and J by 2 bases, with 11 bases between the two germline ends.

This clonotype appeared a few times. The chain employs TRBV25-1 and TRBJ2-3; D is possibly TRBD2 (5 bases). The germline gives CDR1 MGHDK, CDR2 SYGVNS. V was clipped by 6 bases and J by 2 bases, with 12 bases between them. This CDR3 contains 14 residues. The CDR3 loop is CASSGIWDTDTQYF. CDR3 bases: TGTGCCAGCAGCGGGATTTGGGACACAGATACGCAGTATTTT. Looking up the rest from reference TRBV25-1 and TRBJ2-3 gives the full variable domain: EADIYQTPRYLVIGTGKKITLECSQTMGHDKMYWYQQDPGMELHLIHYSYGVNSTEKGDLSSESTVSRIRTEHFPLTLESARPSHTSQYLCASSGIWDTDTQYFGPGTRLTVL.

This clonotype was recorded many times. This chain uses TRBV7-2 with TRBJ2-1; no clear D gene. Germline CDR1 reads SGHTA; CDR2 reads FQGNSA. Trimming cost V 1 base and J 8 bases, with 9 bases left between them. There are 13 residues in the CDR3. The CDR3 loop reads CASSLERADEQFF. The DNA for the CDR3 is TGTGCCAGCAGCTTAGAAAGGGCGGATGAGCAGTTCTTC.

The chain uses TRBV12-3 or TRBV12-4 and TRBJ2-1; no definite D call. V was clipped by 6 bases and J by 0 bases, with 18 bases between them. The CDR3 has 17 amino acids. This CDR3 reads CASSLDLGTSSYNEQFF. CDR3 coding DNA: TGTGCCAGCAGCCTTGACTTGGGTACGAGCTCCTACAATGAGCAGTTCTTC.

The rearrangement joins TRBV7-2 to TRBJ1-2; possibly TRBD1 for D (6 bases). Per the germline V gene, CDR1 is SGHTA and CDR2 is FQGNSA. This CDR3 is 13 amino acids long. V gave up 7 bases and J gave up 3 bases, with 12 bases separating them. The CDR3: CASTEGGDYGYTF. CDR3 DNA sequence: TGTGCCAGCACCGAGGGGGGCGACTATGGCTACACCTTC.

This sequence joins TRBV7-9 and TRBJ1-1; no clear D. The CDR3 length is 15 residues. Looked up from germline, CDR1 is SEHNR and CDR2 is FQNEAQ (reference sequence). V was clipped by 1 base and J by 3 bases, with 12 bases between them. CDR3 sequence reads: CASSLEMTRDTEAFF. For the CDR3, the DNA is TGTGCCAGCAGCTTAGAGATGACGCGGGACACTGAAGCTTTCTTT.

This clonotype has a count of ten or more. The chain recombines TRBV12-3 or TRBV12-4 with TRBJ2-2; D uncertain. CDR3 size: 15 residues. Trimming removed 6 bases at V and 0 bases at J, with 11 bases between. The DNA of the CDR3 is TGTGCCAGCAGCCTTAGATTCGCGAACACCGGGGAGCTGTTTTTT. It codes for CASSLRFANTGELFF.

The chain links TRBV2 to TRBJ1-1, with D hard to call. The germline V gene has CDR1 SNHLY and CDR2 FYNNEI. This CDR3 spans 14 amino acids. With 4 bases removed from V and 0 bases from J, the gap between germline ends came to 9 bases. The CDR3: CASSVRTLNTEAFF. In DNA form, the CDR3 reads TGTGCCAGCAGTGTTAGGACTCTGAACACTGAAGCTTTCTTT. The full variable domain, its missing parts supplied by reference TRBV2 and TRBJ1-1, is EPEVTQTPSHQVTQMGQEVILRCVPISNHLYFYWYRQILGQKVEFLVSFYNNEISEKSEIFDDQFSVERPDGSNFTLKIRSTKLEDSAMYFCASSVRTLNTEAFFGQGTRLTVV.

This clonotype appeared a few times. This sequence joins TRBV5-5 and TRBJ2-7; D remains ambiguous. Germline CDR1 is SGHKS and CDR2 is YYEKEE (reference sequence). The CDR3 is 12 residues long. V gave up 0 bases and J gave up 4 bases, with 5 bases separating them. The CDR3 region is CASSLEEYEQYF. Here the CDR3 DNA reads TGTGCCAGCAGCTTGGAAGAGTACGAGCAGTACTTC.

In this sample, this clonotype turned up a few times. V and J are TRBV11-2 and TRBJ2-7; D tentatively fits TRBD1 or TRBD2 (5 bases each). Germline V CDR1 and CDR2: SGHAT, FQNNGV. The length of the CDR3 is 16 residues. The ends were cut back, 1 base at V and 2 bases at J, with 15 bases in the middle. This chain's CDR3 is CASSLGRGRGAYEQYF. The CDR3 DNA is TGTGCCAGCAGCTTAGGTCGCGGGCGAGGGGCCTACGAGCAGTACTTC. The complete variable domain, with remaining parts taken from reference TRBV11-2 and TRBJ2-7, reads EAGVAQSPRYKIIEKRQSVAFWCNPISGHATLYWYQQILGQGPKLLIQFQNNGVVDDSQLPKDRFSAERLKGVDSTLKIQPAKLEDSAVYLCASSLGRGRGAYEQYFGPGTRLTVT.

This clonotype was detected only a few times. The V and J genes are TRBV7-2 and TRBJ2-5; D remains ambiguous. Trimming pared 5 bases from V and 6 bases from J, leaving 13 bases between. The CDR3 is 13 residues long. Germline V lookup: CDR1 SGHTA, CDR2 FQGNSA. In DNA form, the CDR3 reads TGTGCCAGCAGCCCCAATTGGATGAAGACCCAGTACTTC. This gives the protein CASSPNWMKTQYF.

This clonotype was recorded at least ten times. The chain joins TRBV3-1 to TRBJ2-3; perhaps TRBD2 as D (6 bases). Germline V gene data show CDR1 as LGHDT and CDR2 as YNNKEL (reference sequence). Between the trimmed V and J ends, which lost 5 bases and 2 bases, there was a span of 14 bases. The CDR3 loop spans 15 amino acids. CDR3 nucleotides: TGTGCCAGCAGCTCTTGGGGGGAAGCCACAGATACGCAGTATTTT. Its translation is CASSSWGEATDTQYF.

The table lists this clonotype with a count of one. Being one base from a much bigger clone, this may be a read error. The rearrangement joins TRBV5-6 to TRBJ2-5; D possibly corresponds to TRBD1 (6 bases). CDR3 length equals 14 residues. The V gene lost 4 bases and the J gene lost 4 bases, with 14 bases spanning the gap. Per germline, CDR1 SGHDT and CDR2 YYEEEE. CDR3 in amino acids: CASSPPGVPETQYF. Here the CDR3 DNA reads TGTGCCAGCAGCCCTCCAGGGGTACCAGAGACCCAGTACTTC.

The chain is built from TRBV7-9 and TRBJ2-5; TRBD1 agrees at 9 bases. V was clipped by 7 bases and J by 6 bases; unmatched bases: 6. Germline CDR1 and CDR2: SEHNR and FQNEAQ (reference sequence). The CDR3 sequence is 13 residues long. CDR3 DNA sequence: TGTGCCAGCAACGCCGGGACAGGGCAGACCCAGTACTTC. Amino acids: CASNAGTGQTQYF. Complete variable domain (other parts from reference TRBV7-9 and TRBJ2-5): DTGVSQNPRHKITKRGQNVTFRCDPISEHNRLYWYRQTLGQGPEFLTYFQNEAQLEKSRLLSDRFSAERPKGSFSTLEIQRTEQGDSAMYLCASNAGTGQTQYFGPGTRLLVL.

This clonotype has just a few counts. This chain connects TRBV5-1 to TRBJ2-3; 9 nucleotides align to TRBD2. The CDR3 has 16 residues. The junction had 9 bases not matched to a gene; V was cut back by 3 bases and J by 4 bases. The germline V gene encodes CDR1 SGHRS and CDR2 YFSETQ. The CDR3 DNA reads TGCGCCAGCAGCTATGAGGCGGGAGGGCCCTCAGATACGCAGTATTTT. This codes for CASSYEAGGPSDTQYF. The complete variable domain, with remaining parts taken from reference TRBV5-1 and TRBJ2-3, reads KAGVTQTPRYLIKTRGQQVTLSCSPISGHRSVSWYQQTPGQGLQFLFEYFSETQRNKGNFPGRFSGRQFSNSRSEMNVSTLELGDSALYLCASSYEAGGPSDTQYFGPGTRLTVL.

This clonotype appeared many times. The chain combines TRBV12-3 or TRBV12-4 with TRBJ2-1; no clear D. The CDR3 sequence is 13 residues long. V was trimmed by 4 bases and J by 4 bases, leaving 8 bases between them. In DNA form, the CDR3 reads TGTGCCAGCAGTTCAGGATTTTACAATGAGCAGTTCTTC. Encoded protein: CASSSGFYNEQFF.

This clonotype was seen a handful of times. The gene calls are TRBV20-1 and TRBJ2-1; TRBD2 aligns across 13 bases. The V segment lost 6 bases and the J segment 5 bases; nucleotides outside the gene matches: 13. The germline gives CDR1 DFQATT, CDR2 SNEGSKA (reference sequence). The CDR3 length is 17 residues. The CDR3 DNA reads as TGCAGTGCACCTCGACTAGCGGGGGGCTTCGGCGACAATGAGCAGTTCTTC. Protein sequence: CSAPRLAGGFGDNEQFF.

Ten or more counts support this clonotype. The rearrangement uses TRBV12-3 or TRBV12-4 and TRBJ2-5, with D possibly TRBD1 on 6 matching bases. V lost 5 bases to trimming and J lost 5 bases, with 15 bases between them. The CDR3 has 14 amino acids. Here the CDR3 reads CASSPTGIEETQYF. The CDR3 DNA follows: TGTGCCAGCAGTCCAACAGGGATTGAGGAGACCCAGTACTTC.

This clonotype occurred a few times. This sequence joins TRBV7-9 and TRBJ1-2; a possible D gene is TRBD1 (6 bases). Germline CDR1 and CDR2: SEHNR and FQNEAQ (reference sequence). V was clipped by 4 bases and J by 2 bases, with 11 bases between them. This CDR3 spans 14 amino acids. The CDR3 DNA follows: TGTGCCAGCAGCTCGGGCGACAGGAACTATGGCTACACCTTC. Amino acid sequence: CASSSGDRNYGYTF. The entire variable domain, with the rest obtained from reference TRBV7-9 and TRBJ1-2, is as follows: DTGVSQNPRHKITKRGQNVTFRCDPISEHNRLYWYRQTLGQGPEFLTYFQNEAQLEKSRLLSDRFSAERPKGSFSTLEIQRTEQGDSAMYLCASSSGDRNYGYTFGSGTRLTVV.

This chain connects TRBV11-3 to TRBJ2-5; TRBD2 matches 9 bases. Germline V lookup: CDR1 SGHNT, CDR2 YENEEA. V was clipped by 5 bases and J by 4 bases; unmatched bases: 11. The CDR3 runs to 16 residues. The CDR3 spells CASSPSEGLAGETQYF. CDR3 nucleotides: TGTGCCAGCAGCCCATCGGAGGGACTAGCTGGAGAGACCCAGTACTTC.

The rearrangement links TRBV12-3 or TRBV12-4 to TRBJ2-1, with 7 bases aligning to TRBD2. This CDR3 region has 14 residues. V shed 5 bases, J shed 6 bases, and the junction held 7 bases outside the gene matches. The CDR3, as DNA: TGTGCCAGCAGTCTCGGACTAGGACGCAATGAGCAGTTCTTC. Translating gives CASSLGLGRNEQFF.

The gene calls are TRBV7-9 and TRBJ1-2; 10 bases agree with TRBD1. The germline CDR1 and CDR2 sequences are SEHNR and FQNEAQ (reference sequence). The V and J ends lost 7 bases and 2 bases, in that order; junction bases with no gene match: 13. The CDR3 is 17 amino acids. CDR3 loop: CASTDIETTGGNYGYTF. The CDR3 DNA sequence: TGTGCCAGCACAGACATCGAGACGACAGGGGGCAACTATGGCTACACCTTC.